This T cell receptor beta chain was observed in a study of blood T cell repertoires in COVID-19. Study as a whole: COVID-19 samples from acute and convalescent phases originated in the United States, Italy and Spain. From T cells, B-cell-depleted T cells, or PBMCs came the material, which was cDNA or gDNA.

The CDR3 spans 17 residues. The V gene lost 0 bases and the J gene lost 3 bases, with 17 bases spanning the gap. Germline-derived CDR1 and CDR2 are GTSNPN and SVGIG (reference sequence). Profiled with immunoSEQ multiplex PCR; TCRdb holds only in-frame clones, not every one. The sample has 200,000 to 300,000 clones, roughly 86% seen once; the top ten hold 0.65% to 0.8%. Material: peripheral blood. The rearrangement links TRBV30 to TRBJ1-4; possible D gene TRBD1, 6 bases. This receptor was taken from a human donor in a cohort sampled during active COVID-19. DNA for the CDR3: TGTGCCTGGAGTGTAGGGGGATCAAGTTTTGCTAATGAAAAACTGTTTTTT. This encodes CAWSVGGSSFANEKLFF. The full variable domain, rest sourced from reference TRBV30 and TRBJ1-4, is SQTIHQWPATLVQPVGSPLSLECTVEGTSNPNLYWYRQAAGRGLQLLFYSVGIGQISSEVPQNLSASRPQDRQFILSSKKLLLSDSGFYLCAWSVGGSSFANEKLFFGSGTQLSVL.